These 26 T cell receptor beta chains originate from one sample sequenced in a study of naive and memory T cell subsets. Both TRBC1 and TRBC2 were covered by a beta constant-region primer of two equimolar oligonucleotides. A single record per CDR3 protein comes from TCRdb applying MiXCR to the UMI-ligation and nested PCR reads. This sample has some 150,000 distinct CDR3 sequences; 17% occur once, and the top ten carry about 0.14%. The sequencing input was naive CD4+ T cells from blood. The receptors here all came from a human donor in good health.

This clonotype has only a few counts. The chain is built from TRBV7-2 and TRBJ1-1, with D uncertain. This CDR3 has 14 residues. The V gene's germline CDR1 is SGHTA and CDR2 FQGNSA. V was clipped by 3 bases and J by 0 bases, with 8 bases between them. Here the CDR3 reads CASSLLGMNTEAFF. The DNA for the CDR3 is TGTGCCAGCAGCTTGCTAGGGATGAACACTGAAGCTTTCTTT.

This clonotype was observed at least ten times. The chain links TRBV7-2 to TRBJ2-7; a possible D gene is TRBD1 (5 bases). The CDR3 is made up of 14 amino acids. With 5 bases removed from V and 1 base from J, the gap between germline ends came to 12 bases. Germline V CDR1 and CDR2: SGHTA, FQGNSA. The CDR3 DNA is TGTGCCAGCAGCCCACCGGACAAGTCCTACGAGCAGTACTTC. The encoded protein is CASSPPDKSYEQYF.

This chain connects TRBV20-1 to TRBJ2-1; TRBD2 matches 7 bases. The ends lost 2 bases at V and 0 bases at J; junction bases unmatched: 13. This CDR3 is 18 amino acids long. Germline V gene sequence: CDR1 DFQATT, CDR2 SNEGSKA (reference sequence). The CDR3 loop reads CSARMWGTPGGSYNEQFF. DNA for the CDR3: TGCAGTGCTAGAATGTGGGGCACTCCGGGGGGCTCCTACAATGAGCAGTTCTTC.

This chain links TRBV12-3 or TRBV12-4 with TRBJ2-2; TRBD1 aligns across 7 bases. Germline trimming cut 2 bases from V and 4 bases from J; bases unmatched to any gene: 7. The CDR3 is made up of 16 amino acids. As DNA, the CDR3 is TGTGCCAGCAGTTTATCCCGACCAGGGGGCACCGGGGAGCTGTTTTTT. Protein product: CASSLSRPGGTGELFF.

The V and J genes are TRBV5-4 and TRBJ2-7; D is uncertain. V was cut by 4 bases and J by 4 bases, with 9 bases left in between. The CDR3 sequence is 12 residues long. The germline CDR1 and CDR2 sequences are SGHNT and YYREEE (reference sequence). The DNA for the CDR3 is TGTGCCAGCAGCACCGATTATTACGAGCAGTACTTC. Protein product: CASSTDYYEQYF. The variable domain in full, with the rest retrieved from reference TRBV5-4 and TRBJ2-7, is ETGVTQSPTHLIKTRGQQVTLRCSSQSGHNTVSWYQQALGQGPQFIFQYYREEENGRGNFPPRFSGLQFPNYSSELNVNALELDDSALYLCASSTDYYEQYFGPGTRLTVT.

This clonotype occurred a few times. The V gene is TRBV20-1, the J gene TRBJ1-5; 7 nucleotides agree with TRBD1. The V and J ends lost 1 base and 6 bases, in that order; junction bases with no gene match: 6. Germline CDR1 reads DFQATT; CDR2 reads SNEGSKA (reference sequence). The CDR3 is made up of 14 amino acids. The CDR3 here is CSARAGQFPQPQHF. CDR3 DNA sequence: TGCAGTGCTAGAGCGGGACAGTTTCCTCAGCCCCAGCATTTT.

This clonotype was counted between two and nine times. CDR3 coding DNA: TGCGCCAGCAGCTTGGCAGGATCGGGCACCGGGGAGCTGTTTTTT. Translating gives CASSLAGSGTGELFF. The gene calls are TRBV5-1 and TRBJ2-2; D uncertain. V was trimmed by 0 bases and J by 4 bases, leaving 10 bases between them. Germline V gives CDR1 SGHRS, CDR2 YFSETQ. The CDR3 length is 15 residues.

This clonotype was seen a few times. V is TRBV19 and J is TRBJ1-5, with a tentative D call TRBD1 (5 bases). This CDR3 spans 13 amino acids. CDR1 is LNHDA and CDR2 is SQIVND in the germline V gene (reference sequence). V was shortened by 5 bases and J by 3 bases, with 8 bases between the two germline ends. The CDR3 spells CASSLGPNQPQHF. The CDR3 nucleotides read TGTGCCAGTAGTCTGGGGCCCAATCAGCCCCAGCATTTT.

Only a few counts were recorded for this clonotype. The rearrangement links TRBV10-2 to TRBJ2-2, with TRBD2 as a possible D gene (6 bases). Between the trimmed V and J ends, which lost 6 bases and 1 base, there was a span of 9 bases. The V gene's germline CDR1 is WSHSY and CDR2 SAAADI. The CDR3 is 14 residues long. The CDR3 DNA is TGCGCCAGCAGGCTTAGCGGGAACACCGGGGAGCTGTTTTTT. Translating gives CASRLSGNTGELFF.

Here the CDR3 DNA reads TGCGCCAGCAGTCCGACGGTGTCCCTTCAAAATGAGCAGTTCTTC. This translates into CASSPTVSLQNEQFF. V gene TRBV5-1 combines with J gene TRBJ2-1; D call uncertain. V lost 5 bases and J 7 bases, leaving 19 bases between the germline ends. Germline V gene sequence: CDR1 SGHRS, CDR2 YFSETQ. The CDR3 is made up of 15 amino acids.

In this sample, this clonotype turned up many times. The chain couples TRBV5-1 to TRBJ2-3; D may match TRBD1 or TRBD2 (5 bases each). Germline CDR1 reads SGHRS; CDR2 reads YFSETQ. The CDR3 covers 14 residues. V was pared by 3 bases and J by 2 bases, with 10 bases between. Written as DNA, the CDR3 is TGCGCCAGCAGCTACCGGGACGCCACAGATACGCAGTATTTT. Protein sequence: CASSYRDATDTQYF.

The chain has TRBV27 and TRBJ2-7, with a weak D call TRBD2 (7 bases). The CDR3 contains 15 residues. Germline values: CDR1 MNHEY, CDR2 SMNVEV (reference sequence). V shed 3 bases and J shed 0 bases, with 12 bases lying between them. In nucleotides, the CDR3 is TGTGCCAGCAGTTTGGGAGGGGGGCTCTCCTACGAGCAGTACTTC. Residues: CASSLGGGLSYEQYF.

This clonotype turned up a few times. The V gene is TRBV19, the J gene TRBJ2-1, with 14 bases that match TRBD2. The CDR3 has 19 residues. Per the germline V gene, CDR1 is LNHDA and CDR2 is SQIVND (reference sequence). The J segment lost 4 bases and the V segment lost 5 bases, leaving 13 bases of the junction unmatched. CDR3 nucleotide sequence: TGTGCCAGTAGTTTCGGGACTAGCGGGAGCTACCCACCATACAATGAGCAGTTCTTC. Protein: CASSFGTSGSYPPYNEQFF.

This clonotype came up a few times. The CDR3 coding sequence is TGTGCCAGCAGCTCCCGGACAGGAGCCGGTGGCTACACCTTC. This encodes CASSSRTGAGGYTF. This chain connects TRBV7-2 to TRBJ1-2; TRBD1 agrees at 7 bases. The CDR3 spans 14 residues. The V and J ends lost 4 bases and 7 bases, in that order; junction bases with no gene match: 9. Germline V gives CDR1 SGHTA, CDR2 FQGNSA.

CDR3 amino acids: CASRQREPDYEQYF. The CDR3, as DNA: TGTGCCAGCAGACAGCGGGAGCCAGACTACGAGCAGTACTTC. This rearrangement joins TRBV12-3 or TRBV12-4 to TRBJ2-7, with 8 bases lining up with TRBD2. The V and J ends lost 6 bases and 3 bases, in that order; junction bases with no gene match: 7. The CDR3 runs to 14 residues.

This chain links TRBV18 with TRBJ1-1; D perhaps matches TRBD1 (5 bases). The CDR3 length is 15 residues. V was pared by 4 bases and J by 5 bases, with 17 bases between. Per germline, CDR1 KGHSH and CDR2 LQKENI. The CDR3 DNA follows: TGTGCCAGCTCACTCCAGCCTGACAGTAGTACTGAAGCTTTCTTT. The encoded protein is CASSLQPDSSTEAFF.

Notes on this clonotype: A much larger clone is a single base away; this may be a read error. CDR3 loop: CSGVALWEVF. CDR3 nucleotides: TGCAGCGGTGTAGCGCTCTGGGAGGTCTTC. This sequence joins TRBV29-1 and TRBJ2-1, with D perhaps TRBD2 (6 bases). The CDR3 is 10 residues long. Germline values: CDR1 SQVTM, CDR2 ANQGSEA.

Ten or more counts support this clonotype. The chain recombines TRBV11-1 with TRBJ2-7; TRBD2 matches at 8 bases. CDR1 is SGHAT and CDR2 is FQDESV in the germline V gene (reference sequence). The CDR3 loop spans 14 amino acids. V trimming: 6 bases; J trimming: 3 bases; junction bases outside the gene matches: 7. CDR3: CASSYSGTIYEQYF. The CDR3 nucleotides read TGTGCCAGCAGTTATAGCGGGACGATCTACGAGCAGTACTTC.

The genes are TRBV7-2 and TRBJ2-3, with a possible D match to TRBD2 (5 bases). V lost 8 bases to trimming and J lost 6 bases, with 15 bases between them. The length of the CDR3 is 13 residues. Per germline, CDR1 SGHTA and CDR2 FQGNSA. CDR3 loop: CASSPSLGDTQYF. CDR3 DNA: TGTGCCAGCTCGCCTAGCCTAGGGGATACGCAGTATTTT.

This clonotype was picked up a small number of times. This chain links TRBV5-1 with TRBJ2-4; maybe TRBD2 (7 bases). CDR3 length: 14 amino acids. CDR1 is SGHRS and CDR2 is YFSETQ in the germline V gene. Trimming stripped 1 base from V and 8 bases from J, with 13 bases between. The CDR3 spells CASSLSGGMDIQYF. CDR3 nucleotide sequence: TGCGCCAGCAGCTTGTCGGGGGGCATGGACATTCAGTACTTC.

The chain combines TRBV10-3 with TRBJ2-2; D call uncertain. The germline gives CDR1 ENHRY, CDR2 SYGVKD. V was clipped by 1 base and J by 3 bases, with 3 bases between them. The CDR3 spans 13 residues. The CDR3 DNA reads TGTGCCATCAGTGAGTTGTACACCGGGGAGCTGTTTTTT. This sequence encodes CAISELYTGELFF.

V usage is TRBV7-3 and J usage is TRBJ2-1; D not resolved. Trimming took off 3 bases at V and 3 bases at J, with 15 bases between the two ends. There are 16 residues in the CDR3. From germline, CDR1 is SGHTA and CDR2 FQGTGA. In nucleotides, the CDR3 is TGTGCCAGCAGCTTCCTCCTGGACCGCTTCTACAATGAGCAGTTCTTC. Amino acid sequence: CASSFLLDRFYNEQFF.

In this sample, this clonotype turned up a few times. The chain carries TRBV18 and TRBJ2-7; 7 nucleotides align to TRBD2. Losses at the gene ends were 2 bases for V and 7 bases for J; bases not matched to a gene: 2. Germline V gene lookup returns CDR1 KGHSH and CDR2 LQKENI. The CDR3 has 12 amino acids. As DNA, the CDR3 is TGTGCCAGCTCACCAAAAGCGGGAGAGCAGTACTTC. Translation: CASSPKAGEQYF.

This clonotype came up a few times. The chain uses TRBV20-1 and TRBJ2-7, with TRBD2 identical over 10 bases. The V and J ends lost 2 bases and 4 bases, in that order; junction bases with no gene match: 2. The CDR3 loop spans 13 amino acids. From germline, CDR1 is DFQATT and CDR2 SNEGSKA (reference sequence). The CDR3 DNA is TGCAGTGCTAGATCTAGCGGGAGTTACGAGCAGTACTTC. This sequence encodes CSARSSGSYEQYF.

Only a few counts were recorded for this clonotype. The chain employs TRBV11-1 and TRBJ2-4, with D perhaps matching TRBD1 (6 bases). The germline V and J ends were trimmed by 3 bases and 3 bases, with 12 bases remaining between them. Germline loops: CDR1 SGHAT, CDR2 FQDESV (reference sequence). CDR3 size: 15 residues. This CDR3 is CASSFQGFGKNIQYF. The CDR3 DNA reads TGTGCCAGCAGCTTCCAGGGGTTTGGCAAAAACATTCAGTACTTC.

In its sample, this clonotype was seen a few times. This chain connects TRBV12-3 or TRBV12-4 to TRBJ2-3, with TRBD2 identical over 14 bases. The CDR3 is 18 amino acids. J lost 3 bases, V lost 5 bases, and 10 bases had no gene match. The CDR3 here is CASSVTGTSGRLTDTQYF. For the CDR3, the DNA is TGTGCCAGCAGTGTAACAGGGACTAGCGGGAGATTGACAGATACGCAGTATTTT.